The entry that follows covers one T cell receptor beta chain sequence. Trimming removed 0 bases from V and 11 bases from J; junction bases left unmatched: 6. The germline V gene has CDR1 SGHRS and CDR2 YFSETQ. This CDR3 spans 14 amino acids. Sequenced by immunoSEQ multiplex PCR; TCRdb stores in-frame clones only, minus some. The profile shows about 100,000 clones, roughly 88% of them singletons. The sample comes from a study of T cell responses to AZD1222 COVID-19 vaccine. The clonotype was recovered from an adult in good health. The chain joins TRBV5-1 to TRBJ1-4, with 8 bases identical to TRBD1. The specimen comprised peripheral blood, sampled on day 0 of AZD1222 vaccination. Written as DNA, the CDR3 is TGCGCCAGCAGCTTGGCAGGGGGCGTTGGGAAACTGTTTTTT. It translates to CASSLAGGVGKLFF.